These 8 T cell receptor beta chains share one sample of origin, sequenced in a study of cytomegalovirus exposure and HLA in healthy donors. Primers included in the PCR were 60 Vbeta and 13 Jbeta primers. Measured with immunoSEQ multiplex PCR; TCRdb has only the in-frame clones, and not every one. The sample yields about 160,000 clones, roughly 80% seen once. Sequencing was done on a sample of PBMCs. All receptors derive from a man in his fifties or sixties in good health and CMV-seropositive.

The chain uses TRBV18 and TRBJ2-5, with D hard to call. With 6 bases removed from V and 0 bases from J, the gap between germline ends came to 8 bases. Looked up from germline, CDR1 is KGHSH and CDR2 is LQKENI. This CDR3 is 13 amino acids long. The CDR3 spells CASSPSYQETQYF. The CDR3 nucleotides read TGTGCCAGCTCCCCATCGTACCAAGAGACCCAGTACTTC. Complete variable domain (other parts from reference TRBV18 and TRBJ2-5): NAGVMQNPRHLVRRRGQEARLRCSPMKGHSHVYWYRQLPEEGLKFMVYLQKENIIDESGMPKERFSAEFPKEGPSILRIQQVVRGDSAAYFCASSPSYQETQYFGPGTRLLVL.

This clone was counted a single time. The chain uses TRBV9 and TRBJ2-1; D is perhaps TRBD2 (5 bases). The V gene's germline CDR1 is SGDLS and CDR2 YYNGEE. The CDR3 is 16 amino acids. V was pared by 0 bases and J by 0 bases, with 10 bases between. This chain's CDR3 is CASSVDGDTSYNEQFF. CDR3 in DNA: TGTGCCAGCAGCGTAGACGGGGATACCTCCTACAATGAGCAGTTCTTC.

V usage is TRBV7-2 and J usage is TRBJ1-1; D is undetermined. The CDR3 contains 15 residues. From germline, CDR1 is SGHTA and CDR2 FQGNSA. V lost 1 base and J 8 bases, leaving 17 bases between the germline ends. CDR3 nucleotide sequence: TGTGCCAGCAGCTTAGATCCGTCACCACAGCGGGAAGCTTTCTTT. This sequence encodes CASSLDPSPQREAFF.

CDR3 bases: TGTGCCAGCAGTGGACAGGGTCTAGGATCCTACGAGCAGTACTTC. It codes for CASSGQGLGSYEQYF. The V gene is TRBV2, the J gene TRBJ2-7; 7 bases fit TRBD1. The CDR3 totals 15 residues. In germline, CDR1 is SNHLY, CDR2 FYNNEI. J lost 1 base, V lost 4 bases, and 7 bases had no gene match.

This sequence joins TRBV9 and TRBJ2-2; 8 bases are a match to TRBD2. Germline-derived CDR1 and CDR2 are SGDLS and YYNGEE. Trimming took 4 bases from V and 2 from J; bases not matched to a gene: 10. This CDR3 spans 17 amino acids. The CDR3: CASSPMEAGANTGELFF. As DNA, the CDR3 is TGTGCCAGCAGCCCGATGGAAGCGGGAGCCAACACCGGGGAGCTGTTTTTT.

The gene calls are TRBV7-8 and TRBJ2-7; tentatively, D is TRBD2 (6 bases). Looked up from germline, CDR1 is SGHVS and CDR2 is FQNEAQ. The CDR3 extends over 17 amino acids. Deletions cut 5 bases from V and 0 bases from J, with 20 bases between. CDR3 sequence: CASSPEARDSSSYEQYF. The CDR3 bases are TGTGCCAGCAGCCCCGAGGCCAGGGACTCAAGCTCCTACGAGCAGTACTTC. Together with reference TRBV7-8 and TRBJ2-7, the CDR3 gives the full variable domain: GAGVSQSPRYKVAKRGQDVALRCDPISGHVSLFWYQQALGQGPEFLTYFQNEAQLDKSGLPSDRFFAERPEGSVSTLKIQRTQQEDSAVYLCASSPEARDSSSYEQYFGPGTRLTVT.

The CDR3 loop is CASLTGPSTYGYTF. The CDR3 region has the DNA TGTGCCAGCTTGACAGGGCCTTCCACATATGGCTACACCTTC. The rearrangement uses TRBV28 and TRBJ1-2; 7 nucleotides align to TRBD1. Trimming cost V 8 bases and J 5 bases; bases outside gene matches: 11. The CDR3 is made up of 14 amino acids. Germline V gene sequence: CDR1 MDHEN, CDR2 SYDVKM.

The CDR3 loop reads CASNKDYEQYF. CDR3 DNA sequence: TGTGCCAGCAACAAAGACTACGAGCAGTACTTC. The chain uses TRBV6-6 and TRBJ2-7; D gene unclear. Germline CDR1 and CDR2: MNHNY and SVGAGI (reference sequence). The ends were cut back, 7 bases at V and 3 bases at J, with 7 bases in the middle. There are 11 residues in the CDR3.